This T cell receptor beta chain was captured by sequencing in a study of Ad26.COV2.S vaccination and SARS-CoV-2 variants. Background on the study: Sample donor was a member of the COV1001 Ad26.COV2.S trial arm. General study findings and limits: Non-spike TCR breadth showed similarity between vaccine and placebo recipients. Measures of TCR breadth and depth may have fallen short of total T cell responses. Following vaccination, spike-specific CD8+ and CD4+ T cell responses reportedly exhibited substantial breadth.

Described treatment: about 20 received Ad26.COV2.S at low or high dose, single or two shots; several received placebo; per-sample allocation not given. The study sampled participants on day 63 after the first vaccine or placebo injection. As concerns this clone: Its specificity is not known.

The repertoire was sequenced with immunoSEQ multiplex PCR; TCRdb's copy has only in-frame clones and lacks some. The sample includes roughly 500,000 clones, 87% of them seen just once. The CDR3 runs 13 residues. With 2 bases removed from V and 7 bases from J, the gap between germline ends came to 11 bases. Germline-derived CDR1 and CDR2 are MNHEY and SVGAGI. This material consisted of peripheral blood, taken in a trial of Ad26.COV2.S vaccine versus placebo. This receptor was taken from a person between 18 and 65 years old who received the Ad26.COV2.S COVID-19 vaccine or a placebo. The rearrangement uses TRBV6-5 and TRBJ2-5; TRBD1 or TRBD2 may be the D gene (5 bases each). In DNA form, the CDR3 reads TGTGCCAGCAGTTACGTTGGTGGGGGGACCCAGTACTTC. Protein sequence: CASSYVGGGTQYF.